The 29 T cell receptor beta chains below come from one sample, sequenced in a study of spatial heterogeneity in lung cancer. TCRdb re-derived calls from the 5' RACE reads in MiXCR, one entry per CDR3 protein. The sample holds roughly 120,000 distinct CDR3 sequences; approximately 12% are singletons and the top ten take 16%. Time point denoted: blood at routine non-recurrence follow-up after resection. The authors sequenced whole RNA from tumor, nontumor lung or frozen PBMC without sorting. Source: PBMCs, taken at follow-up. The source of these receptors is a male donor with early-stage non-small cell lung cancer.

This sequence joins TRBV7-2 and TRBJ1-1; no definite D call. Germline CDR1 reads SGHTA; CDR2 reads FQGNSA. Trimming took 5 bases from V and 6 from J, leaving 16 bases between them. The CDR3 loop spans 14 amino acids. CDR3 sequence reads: CASSPYWGISEAFF. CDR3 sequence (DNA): TGTGCCAGCAGCCCTTACTGGGGTATCTCTGAAGCTTTCTTT. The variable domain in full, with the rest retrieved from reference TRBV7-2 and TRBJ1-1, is GAGVSQSPSNKVTEKGKDVELRCDPISGHTALYWYRQSLGQGLEFLIYFQGNSAPDKSGLPSDRFSAERTGGSVSTLTIQRTQQEDSAVYLCASSPYWGISEAFFGQGTRLTVV.

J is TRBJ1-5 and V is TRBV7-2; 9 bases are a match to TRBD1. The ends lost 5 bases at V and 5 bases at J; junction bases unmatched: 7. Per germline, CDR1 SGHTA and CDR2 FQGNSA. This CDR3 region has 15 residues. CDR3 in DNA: TGTGCCAGCAGCCCCGGGACAGGGAGATATCAGCCCCAGCATTTT. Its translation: CASSPGTGRYQPQHF.

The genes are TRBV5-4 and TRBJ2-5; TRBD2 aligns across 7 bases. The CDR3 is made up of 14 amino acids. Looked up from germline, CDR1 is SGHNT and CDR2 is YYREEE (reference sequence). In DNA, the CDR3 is TGTGCGACGAAGCGGGGTTCCCCACAAGAGACCCAGTACTTC. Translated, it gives CATKRGSPQETQYF.

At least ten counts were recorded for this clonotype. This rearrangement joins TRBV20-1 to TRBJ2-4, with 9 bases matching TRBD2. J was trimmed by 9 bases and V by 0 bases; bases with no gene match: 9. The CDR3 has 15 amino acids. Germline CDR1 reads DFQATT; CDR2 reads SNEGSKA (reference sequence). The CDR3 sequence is CSARDRPSGVVIQYF. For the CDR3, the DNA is TGCAGTGCTAGAGATCGCCCTAGCGGGGTTGTCATTCAGTACTTC.

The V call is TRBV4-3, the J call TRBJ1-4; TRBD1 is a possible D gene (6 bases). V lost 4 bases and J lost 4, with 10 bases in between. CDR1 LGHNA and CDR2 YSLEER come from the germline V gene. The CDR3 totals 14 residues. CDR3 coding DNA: TGCGCCAGCAGCCTCTCGGACAGTAATGAAAAACTGTTTTTT. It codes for CASSLSDSNEKLFF.

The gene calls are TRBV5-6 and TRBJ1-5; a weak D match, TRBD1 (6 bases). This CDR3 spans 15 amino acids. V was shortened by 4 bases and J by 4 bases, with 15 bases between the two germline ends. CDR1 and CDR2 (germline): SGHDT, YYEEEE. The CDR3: CASSIGGPTNQPQHF. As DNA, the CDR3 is TGTGCCAGCAGCATTGGGGGGCCGACAAATCAGCCCCAGCATTTT.

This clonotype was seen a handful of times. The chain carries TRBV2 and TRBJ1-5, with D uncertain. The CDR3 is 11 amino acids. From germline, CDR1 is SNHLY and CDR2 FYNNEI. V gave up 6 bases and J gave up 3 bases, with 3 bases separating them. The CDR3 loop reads CASRDNQPQHF. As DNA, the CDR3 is TGTGCCAGCAGGGACAATCAGCCCCAGCATTTT.

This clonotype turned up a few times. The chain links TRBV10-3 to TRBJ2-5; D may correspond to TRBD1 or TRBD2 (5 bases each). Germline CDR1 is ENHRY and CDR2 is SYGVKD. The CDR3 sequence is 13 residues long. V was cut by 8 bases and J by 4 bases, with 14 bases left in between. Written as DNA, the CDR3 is TGTGCCATCCAAGGGACCGTAATAGAGACCCAGTACTTC. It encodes CAIQGTVIETQYF.

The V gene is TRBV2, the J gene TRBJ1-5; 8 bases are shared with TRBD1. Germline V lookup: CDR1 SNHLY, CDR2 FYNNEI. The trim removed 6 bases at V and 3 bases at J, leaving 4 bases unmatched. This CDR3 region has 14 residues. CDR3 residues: CASRGTGINQPQHF. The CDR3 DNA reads TGTGCCAGCAGAGGGACAGGAATCAATCAGCCCCAGCATTTT.

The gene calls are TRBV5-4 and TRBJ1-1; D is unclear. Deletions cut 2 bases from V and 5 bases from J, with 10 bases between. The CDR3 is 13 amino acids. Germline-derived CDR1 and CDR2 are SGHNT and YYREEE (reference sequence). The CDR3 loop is CASSLIGGTEAFF. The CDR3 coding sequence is TGTGCCAGCAGCTTAATTGGCGGTACTGAAGCTTTCTTT.

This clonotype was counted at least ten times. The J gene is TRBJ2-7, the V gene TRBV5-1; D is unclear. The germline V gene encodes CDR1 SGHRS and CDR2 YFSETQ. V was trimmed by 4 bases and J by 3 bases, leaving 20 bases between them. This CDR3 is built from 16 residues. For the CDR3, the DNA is TGCGCCAGCAGCGATCCCCGGGCACAATCCATCTACGAGCAGTACTTC. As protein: CASSDPRAQSIYEQYF.

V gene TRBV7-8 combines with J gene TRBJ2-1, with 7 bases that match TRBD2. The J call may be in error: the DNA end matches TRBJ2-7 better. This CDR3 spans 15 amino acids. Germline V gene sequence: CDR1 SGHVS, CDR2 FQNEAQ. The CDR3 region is CASSWGPGGYNEQYF. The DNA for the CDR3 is TGTGCCAGCAGCTGGGGACCGGGGGGATACAATGAGCAGTACTTC.

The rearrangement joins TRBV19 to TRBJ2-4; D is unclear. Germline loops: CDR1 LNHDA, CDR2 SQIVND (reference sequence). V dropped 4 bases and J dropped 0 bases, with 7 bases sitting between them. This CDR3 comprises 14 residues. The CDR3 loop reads CASSSRIAKNIQYF. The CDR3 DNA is TGTGCCAGTAGTAGCAGGATAGCCAAAAACATTCAGTACTTC.

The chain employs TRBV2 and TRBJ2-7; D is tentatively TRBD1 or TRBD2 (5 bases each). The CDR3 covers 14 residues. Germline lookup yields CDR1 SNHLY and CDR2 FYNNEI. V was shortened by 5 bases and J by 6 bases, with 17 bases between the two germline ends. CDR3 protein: CASSFRDAAGEQYF. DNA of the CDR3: TGTGCCAGCAGTTTCCGGGACGCCGCCGGCGAGCAGTACTTC.

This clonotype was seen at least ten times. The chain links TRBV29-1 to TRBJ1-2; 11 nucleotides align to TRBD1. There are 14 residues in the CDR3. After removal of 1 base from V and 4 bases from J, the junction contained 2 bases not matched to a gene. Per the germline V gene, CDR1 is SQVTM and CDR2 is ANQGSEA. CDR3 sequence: CSVEVGTGGYGYTF. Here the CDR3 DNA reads TGCAGCGTTGAAGTAGGGACAGGGGGCTATGGCTACACCTTC.

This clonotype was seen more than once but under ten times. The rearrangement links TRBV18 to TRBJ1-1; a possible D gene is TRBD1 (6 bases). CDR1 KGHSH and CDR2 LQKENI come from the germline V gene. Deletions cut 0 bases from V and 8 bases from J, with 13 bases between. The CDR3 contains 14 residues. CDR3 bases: TGTGCCAGCTCACCACCGCTGGGGGCAGGGGAAGCTTTCTTT. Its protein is CASSPPLGAGEAFF.

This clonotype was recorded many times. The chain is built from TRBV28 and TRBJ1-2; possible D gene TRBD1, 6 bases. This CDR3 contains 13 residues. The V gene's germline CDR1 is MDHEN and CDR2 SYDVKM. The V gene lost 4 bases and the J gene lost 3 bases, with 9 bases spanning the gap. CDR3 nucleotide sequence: TGTGCCAGCAGTTGGACAGCTTACTATGGCTACACCTTC. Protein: CASSWTAYYGYTF.

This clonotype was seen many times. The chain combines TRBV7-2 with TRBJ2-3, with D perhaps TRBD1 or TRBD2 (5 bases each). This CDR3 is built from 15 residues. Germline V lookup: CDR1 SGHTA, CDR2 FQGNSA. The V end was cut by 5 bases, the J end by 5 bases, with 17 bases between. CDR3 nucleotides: TGTGCCAGCAGCCCCCCTGGGGGAAGCGGAGATACGCAGTATTTT. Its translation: CASSPPGGSGDTQYF.

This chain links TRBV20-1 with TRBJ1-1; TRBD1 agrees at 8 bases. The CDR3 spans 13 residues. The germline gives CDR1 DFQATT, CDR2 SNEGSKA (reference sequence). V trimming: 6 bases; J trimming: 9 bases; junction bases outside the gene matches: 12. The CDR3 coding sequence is TGCAGTGCCTCTAAACAGGGGGGCGATCAAGCTTTCTTT. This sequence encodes CSASKQGGDQAFF.

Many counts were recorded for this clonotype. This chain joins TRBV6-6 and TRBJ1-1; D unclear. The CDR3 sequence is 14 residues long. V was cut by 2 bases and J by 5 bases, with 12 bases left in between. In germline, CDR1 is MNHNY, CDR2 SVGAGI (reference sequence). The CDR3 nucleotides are TGTGCCAGCAGTTACACATCTTCGGATACTGAAGCTTTCTTT. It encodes CASSYTSSDTEAFF.

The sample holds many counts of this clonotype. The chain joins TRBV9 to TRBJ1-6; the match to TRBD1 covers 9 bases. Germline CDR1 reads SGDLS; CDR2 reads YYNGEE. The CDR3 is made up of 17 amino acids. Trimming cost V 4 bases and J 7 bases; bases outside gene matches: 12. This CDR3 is CASSSGTGTGQNSPLHF. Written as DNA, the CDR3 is TGTGCCAGCAGCTCTGGGACAGGGACAGGGCAGAATTCACCCCTCCACTTT.

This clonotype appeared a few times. The CDR3 protein is CASSQREPNYGYTF. CDR3 in DNA: TGTGCCAGCAGCCAGAGGGAACCTAACTATGGCTACACCTTC. The rearrangement uses TRBV9 and TRBJ1-2; D remains ambiguous. The CDR3 loop spans 14 amino acids. V gave up 4 bases and J gave up 0 bases, with 10 bases separating them. Germline CDR1 reads SGDLS; CDR2 reads YYNGEE.

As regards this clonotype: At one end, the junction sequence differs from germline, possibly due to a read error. The CDR3 region has the DNA TGTGCCAGCAGCTTAGGGGTTGGGGATTCCCACTTC. This gives the protein CASSLGVGDSHF. The chain has TRBV11-2 and TRBJ2-7; D is uncertain. This CDR3 is 12 amino acids long. Germline V gives CDR1 SGHAT, CDR2 FQNNGV.

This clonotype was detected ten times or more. CDR3: CASSPLISGGVTEQFF. CDR3 DNA sequence: TGTGCCAGCAGCCCCCTAATAAGCGGGGGGGTCACTGAGCAGTTCTTC. V is TRBV9 and J is TRBJ2-1, with 10 bases aligning to TRBD2. This CDR3 is 16 amino acids long. CDR1 is SGDLS and CDR2 is YYNGEE in the germline V gene. J was trimmed by 9 bases and V by 4 bases; bases with no gene match: 13.

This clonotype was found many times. The CDR3: CASSTRTGGFYNEQFF. In DNA form, the CDR3 reads TGTGCCAGTAGTACCCGGACAGGGGGCTTCTACAATGAGCAGTTCTTC. The chain uses TRBV19 and TRBJ2-1; 11 bases map to TRBD1. V lost 4 bases, J lost 3 bases, and 5 bases stayed unmatched. The CDR3 has 16 residues. Germline V lookup: CDR1 LNHDA, CDR2 SQIVND (reference sequence).

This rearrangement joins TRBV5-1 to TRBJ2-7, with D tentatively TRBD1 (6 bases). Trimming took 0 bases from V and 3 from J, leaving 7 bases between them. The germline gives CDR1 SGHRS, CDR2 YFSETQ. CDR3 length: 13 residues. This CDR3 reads CASSLVDSYEQYF. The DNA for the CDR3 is TGCGCCAGCAGCTTGGTGGACAGCTACGAGCAGTACTTC.

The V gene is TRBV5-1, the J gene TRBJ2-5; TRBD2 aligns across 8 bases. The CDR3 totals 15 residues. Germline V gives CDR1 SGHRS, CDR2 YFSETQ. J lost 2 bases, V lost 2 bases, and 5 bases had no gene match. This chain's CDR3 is CASSFARGDQETQYF. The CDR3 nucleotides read TGCGCCAGCAGCTTCGCGCGGGGGGATCAAGAGACCCAGTACTTC.

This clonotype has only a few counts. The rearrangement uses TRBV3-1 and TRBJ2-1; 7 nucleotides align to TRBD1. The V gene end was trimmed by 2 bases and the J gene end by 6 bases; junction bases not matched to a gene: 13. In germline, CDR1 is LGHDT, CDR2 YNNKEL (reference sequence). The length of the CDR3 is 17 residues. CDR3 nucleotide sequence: TGTGCCAGCAGCCAAAGGGGGCTAGCTTCAATTTCCAATGAGCAGTTCTTC. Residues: CASSQRGLASISNEQFF.

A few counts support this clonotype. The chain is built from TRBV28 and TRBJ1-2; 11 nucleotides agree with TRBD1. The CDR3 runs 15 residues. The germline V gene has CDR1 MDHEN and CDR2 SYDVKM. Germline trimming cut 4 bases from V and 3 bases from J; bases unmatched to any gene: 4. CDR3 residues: CASSSGTGGYYGYTF. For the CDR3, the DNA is TGTGCCAGCAGTTCCGGGACAGGGGGGTACTATGGCTACACCTTC.